Listed below are T cell receptor beta chains from one sample, sequenced in a study of CXCR3-negative and CXCR3-positive naive CD8 T cells. TCRdb re-called the 5' RACE reads; every CDR3 protein appears as one record, without DNA. The repertoire table contains some 150,000 distinct CDR3 sequences. Specimen: naive CXCR3+ CD8+ T cells from blood. The receptors here all came from a human donor in good health. Some clones in this sample may be carry-over from other donors' samples. CDR3s include the opening cysteine and the closing phenylalanine or tryptophan.

V gene	J gene	CDR3 length	CDR3 protein
TRBV18	TRBJ2-3	15	CASSPGTPSPDTQYF
TRBV29-1	TRBJ2-7	14	CSVAASGGSYEQYF
TRBV14	TRBJ2-1	14	CASSPLAFNNEQFF
TRBV29-1	TRBJ2-7	14	CSVEEQDGTYEQYF
TRBV12-3/TRBV12-4	TRBJ1-2	13	CASSPSRDFEHTF
TRBV6-5	TRBJ2-3	17	CASSYLHRRTVTDTQYF
TRBV7-3	TRBJ2-2	14	CASSLTGGTGELFF
TRBV12-3/TRBV12-4	TRBJ2-1	13	CASSLGIGLEQFF
TRBV29-1	TRBJ2-1	15	CSVEWGTNPYNEQFF
TRBV20-1	TRBJ2-7	14	CSARDLDRFYEQYF
TRBV2	TRBJ2-7	16	CASSEGPRDGAYEQYF
TRBV5-6	TRBJ2-7	15	CASSLGQGAFYEQYF
TRBV4-1	TRBJ1-1	13	CASSQGRGPEAFF
TRBV7-9	TRBJ2-7	14	CASSYGTSTYEQYF
TRBV10-1	TRBJ1-1	13	CAASYRTEGKAFF
TRBV30	TRBJ1-1	14	CAWKLCRWSSEAFF
TRBV27	TRBJ1-5	13	CASGQQGSQPQHF
TRBV29-1	TRBJ1-2	12	CSVTGTQYGYTF
TRBV9	TRBJ2-1	14	CASSARDNNNEQFF
TRBV7-6	TRBJ2-3	16	CASSSPSGVSSDTQYF
TRBV13	TRBJ2-7	14	CASSKRDNPYEQYF
TRBV29-1	TRBJ2-1	16	CSAKPHLAGAGNEQFF
TRBV7-6	TRBJ2-1	16	CASSLWTSGSSNEQFF
TRBV7-9	TRBJ2-1	17	CASSLGRTAGRPNEQFF
TRBV5-1	TRBJ2-1	14	CASSGSSPFGEQFF
TRBV27	TRBJ1-6	15	CASSLSGQGNSPLHF
TRBV20-1	TRBJ1-5	16	CSAPGGSGISNQPQHF
TRBV7-9	TRBJ2-7	16	CASASGPGIPDYEQYF
TRBV12-3/TRBV12-4	TRBJ2-1	15	CASSRITSIYNEQFF
TRBV28	TRBJ2-1	16	CASTVLTGGKYNEQFF
TRBV4-2	TRBJ2-3	16	CASSQEAGGLTDTQYF
TRBV6-2/TRBV6-3	TRBJ2-5	16	CASSYSAGGWEETQYF
TRBV7-8	TRBJ2-3	18	CASSLEGSGGASTDTQYF
TRBV4-2	TRBJ2-2	15	CASSHRDPNTGELFF
TRBV11-1	TRBJ2-1	19	CASSPGGKGLAGAYNEQFF
TRBV14	TRBJ2-7	15	CASSPGGGGFYEQYF
TRBV6-5	TRBJ2-1	16	CASSYGIAGGTHEQFF
TRBV10-3	TRBJ2-1	16	CAISALKQGADNEQFF
TRBV10-3	TRBJ1-5	12	CAISDPNQPQHF
TRBV10-3	TRBJ2-1	16	CAISESHPSSGAEQFF
TRBV6-5	TRBJ2-3	18	CASSYSQLGSGATDTQYF
TRBV21-1	TRBJ1-1	15	CASSKARTGKNEAFF
TRBV7-6	TRBJ2-3	20	CARSLGPPLAGGPVTDTQYF
TRBV6-5	TRBJ1-2	17	CASSPIAGDDGNYGYTF
TRBV7-9	TRBJ2-1	16	CASSLADRSSYNEQFF